Detailed here is one TCR beta chain. Its antigen is as yet unknown. Per germline, CDR1 MNHEY and CDR2 SVGAGI. The V gene lost 6 bases and the J gene lost 4 bases, with 10 bases spanning the gap. The CDR3 loop spans 13 amino acids. The entry originates in a study of cytomegalovirus exposure and HLA in healthy donors. Primers: 60 Vbeta forward and 13 Jbeta reverse. Some clones are missing from TCRdb's copy, which holds only in-frame ones; the method was immunoSEQ multiplex PCR. The sample lists some 160,000 clones; approximately 86% were seen once. Whole-study findings and limits: In a later analysis, a genetic analysis reported fewer productive-TCR N-insertions in an Asian-associated ancestry cluster than the cohort average.

The chain carries TRBV6-5 and TRBJ1-3; D perhaps matches TRBD1 (6 bases). The sequence came from a young woman in good health and CMV-seronegative. Material: PBMCs. The CDR3 sequence is CASRIGTGNTIYF. The DNA of the CDR3 is TGTGCCAGCAGAATCGGGACAGGAAACACCATATATTTT.